These T cell receptor beta chains were read from a single sample in a study of identical twins. TCRdb recomputed calls from the 5' RACE reads with MiXCR, one row per CDR3 protein. The table records about 530,000 distinct CDR3 sequences, about a fifth of them present only once. These data were also filed under a second study, of yellow fever vaccine responses in identical twins.

The specimen sequenced was CD4+ T cells sorted from blood. The origin of the receptors is a woman in her late teens or twenties in good health. Each CDR3 is given with its conserved first and last residue. The D gene is left open where the match is weak. The size field is filled for only some rows; it gives once, few, many or a size class.

clone size: .
CDR3 length: 19
J gene: TRBJ2-1
V gene: TRBV12-3/TRBV12-4
D gene: TRBD1
CDR3 DNA: TGTGCCAGCAGTTTAGCCTTGGCCCCGGGGACAGGGGTAGGGAATGAGCAGTTCTTC
CDR3 protein: CASSLALAPGTGVGNEQFF

clone size: .
CDR3 length: 15
J gene: TRBJ1-2
V gene: TRBV3-1
D gene: .
CDR3 DNA: TGTGCCAGCAGCCAAGATGGGGGCGCGATCTATGGCTACACCTTC
CDR3 protein: CASSQDGGAIYGYTF

clone size: .
CDR3 length: 18
J gene: TRBJ1-6
V gene: TRBV13
D gene: .
CDR3 DNA: TGTGCCAGCAGCTTAGGATCCGGGGGTTTCCTATATAATTCACCCCTCCACTTT
CDR3 protein: CASSLGSGGFLYNSPLHF

clone size: .
CDR3 length: 12
J gene: TRBJ1-4
V gene: TRBV28
D gene: .
CDR3 DNA: TGTGCCAGCAGGGCTCCCGCCGGAAAACTGTTTTTT
CDR3 protein: CASRAPAGKLFF

clone size: .
CDR3 length: 14
J gene: TRBJ2-1
V gene: TRBV5-1
D gene: .
CDR3 DNA: TGCGCCAGCAGCTTGGGACAGGGAGGCGCTGAGCAGTTCTTC
CDR3 protein: CASSLGQGGAEQFF

clone size: few
CDR3 length: 13
J gene: TRBJ1-2
V gene: TRBV28
D gene: .
CDR3 DNA: TGTGCCAGCAGTTTGGAGCAGACCTATGGCTACACCTTC
CDR3 protein: CASSLEQTYGYTF

clone size: .
CDR3 length: 16
J gene: TRBJ2-4
V gene: TRBV6-5
D gene: .
CDR3 DNA: TGTGCCAGCAGTTTAGACTCCACCCGGAGCAAAAACATTCAGTACTTC
CDR3 protein: CASSLDSTRSKNIQYF

clone size: few
CDR3 length: 16
J gene: TRBJ2-7
V gene: TRBV4-1
D gene: TRBD2
CDR3 DNA: TGCGCCAGCAGCCAAGATAGCGGGAGCGGTTTGAACGAGCAGTACTTC
CDR3 protein: CASSQDSGSGLNEQYF

clone size: .
CDR3 length: 15
J gene: TRBJ1-3
V gene: TRBV6-5
D gene: .
CDR3 DNA: TGTGCCAGCAGTTCCGGGGGTTTGCTTGGAAACACCATATATTTT
CDR3 protein: CASSSGGLLGNTIYF

clone size: few
CDR3 length: 13
J gene: TRBJ2-7
V gene: TRBV10-2
D gene: .
CDR3 DNA: TGCGCCAGCAGAGGTAACAGGGAGGGGGAGCAGTACTTC
CDR3 protein: CASRGNREGEQYF

clone size: few
CDR3 length: 15
J gene: TRBJ2-2
V gene: TRBV27
D gene: TRBD2
CDR3 DNA: TGTGCCAGCAGTCCCGACGGGGGGGCTAGAAGGGAGCTGTTTTTT
CDR3 protein: CASSPDGGARRELFF

clone size: .
CDR3 length: 15
J gene: TRBJ2-3
V gene: TRBV29-1
D gene: .
CDR3 DNA: TGCAGCTCCCGTCCGTCAGGAGGGATCACAGATACGCAGTATTTT
CDR3 protein: CSSRPSGGITDTQYF

clone size: few
CDR3 length: 14
J gene: TRBJ1-1
V gene: TRBV12-3/TRBV12-4
D gene: .
CDR3 DNA: TGTGCCAGCACCCTGGGCCGGGGCAACACTGAAGCTTTCTTT
CDR3 protein: CASTLGRGNTEAFF

clone size: few
CDR3 length: 14
J gene: TRBJ2-2
V gene: TRBV7-3
D gene: .
CDR3 DNA: TGTGCCAGCAGCTTATTGGCGGACACCGGGGAGCTGTTTTTT
CDR3 protein: CASSLLADTGELFF

clone size: .
CDR3 length: 14
J gene: TRBJ2-5
V gene: TRBV13
D gene: .
CDR3 DNA: TGTGCCAGCAGCTTAGGGGACACCCAAGAGACCCAGTACTTC
CDR3 protein: CASSLGDTQETQYF

clone size: .
CDR3 length: 15
J gene: TRBJ2-5
V gene: TRBV28
D gene: .
CDR3 DNA: TGTGCCAGCAGTGAACCGGGAGCCCTAGTTCGGACCCAGTACTTC
CDR3 protein: CASSEPGALVRTQYF

clone size: .
CDR3 length: 14
J gene: TRBJ1-2
V gene: TRBV6-2/TRBV6-3
D gene: TRBD1
CDR3 DNA: TGTGCCAGCAGGGGACAGGGCGCTAACTATGGCTACACCTTC
CDR3 protein: CASRGQGANYGYTF

clone size: .
CDR3 length: 15
J gene: TRBJ1-3
V gene: TRBV12-3/TRBV12-4
D gene: .
CDR3 DNA: TGTGCCAGCAGTTTTCCGGGACACTCTGGAAACACCATATATTTT
CDR3 protein: CASSFPGHSGNTIYF

clone size: few
CDR3 length: 13
J gene: TRBJ1-6
V gene: TRBV12-3/TRBV12-4
D gene: .
CDR3 DNA: TGTGCCAGCGGCCGGCTGTTTGGTTCACCCCTCCACTTT
CDR3 protein: CASGRLFGSPLHF

clone size: few
CDR3 length: 15
J gene: TRBJ1-1
V gene: TRBV6-5
D gene: TRBD1
CDR3 DNA: TGTGCCAGCAGTTCCACCGGGACAGGGGGCACTGAAGCTTTCTTT
CDR3 protein: CASSSTGTGGTEAFF

clone size: few
CDR3 length: 15
J gene: TRBJ2-1
V gene: TRBV7-9
D gene: .
CDR3 DNA: TGTGCCAGCAGCTTACCTGGTACTCCCTACAATGAGCAGTTCTTC
CDR3 protein: CASSLPGTPYNEQFF

clone size: .
CDR3 length: 14
J gene: TRBJ2-1
V gene: TRBV5-1
D gene: .
CDR3 DNA: TGCGCCAGCAGCTTGGAGCAGTCAAGGGGCGGGCAGTTCTTC
CDR3 protein: CASSLEQSRGGQFF

clone size: .
CDR3 length: 14
J gene: TRBJ1-5
V gene: TRBV3-1
D gene: TRBD1
CDR3 DNA: TGTGCCAGCAGCCATCAGGGGGCAGGTCAGCCCCAGCATTTT
CDR3 protein: CASSHQGAGQPQHF

clone size: .
CDR3 length: 14
J gene: TRBJ2-2
V gene: TRBV29-1
D gene: .
CDR3 DNA: TGCAGCGCTCTTCCGGAAACAATAACCGGGGAGCTGTTTTTT
CDR3 protein: CSALPETITGELFF

clone size: few
CDR3 length: 14
J gene: TRBJ1-1
V gene: TRBV5-1
D gene: TRBD1
CDR3 DNA: TGCGCCAGCAGGCCCCCGGACAGGGACACTGAAGCTTTCTTT
CDR3 protein: CASRPPDRDTEAFF

clone size: few
CDR3 length: 17
J gene: TRBJ2-7
V gene: TRBV5-6
D gene: TRBD1
CDR3 DNA: TGTGCCAGCAGCTTGGACGATTACCGGGACAGGGGTTACGAGCAGTACTTC
CDR3 protein: CASSLDDYRDRGYEQYF

clone size: many
CDR3 length: 14
J gene: TRBJ1-1
V gene: TRBV12-3/TRBV12-4
D gene: TRBD1
CDR3 DNA: TGTGCCAGCAGTATGACAGGGGTGAACACTGAAGCTTTCTTT
CDR3 protein: CASSMTGVNTEAFF

clone size: .
CDR3 length: 11
J gene: TRBJ2-5
V gene: TRBV6-6
D gene: .
CDR3 DNA: TGTGCCAGCAGGATGGGGGAGACCCAGTACTTC
CDR3 protein: CASRMGETQYF

clone size: .
CDR3 length: 14
J gene: TRBJ2-7
V gene: TRBV7-9
D gene: .
CDR3 DNA: TGTGCCAGCAGCCATACTAGTTCCTCCTACGAGCAGTACTTC
CDR3 protein: CASSHTSSSYEQYF

clone size: few
CDR3 length: 10
J gene: TRBJ2-6
V gene: TRBV12-3/TRBV12-4
D gene: .
CDR3 DNA: TGTGCCACTGGGGCCAACGTCCTGACTTTC
CDR3 protein: CATGANVLTF

clone size: many
CDR3 length: 14
J gene: TRBJ2-2
V gene: TRBV5-1
D gene: TRBD2
CDR3 DNA: TGCGCCAGCAGCTCTAGCGGGAACACCGGGGAGCTGTTTTTT
CDR3 protein: CASSSSGNTGELFF

clone size: .
CDR3 length: 14
J gene: TRBJ2-1
V gene: TRBV11-2
D gene: TRBD2
CDR3 DNA: TGTGCCAGCAGCCTAGGACTAGTGGACAATGAGCAGTTCTTC
CDR3 protein: CASSLGLVDNEQFF

clone size: few
CDR3 length: 15
J gene: TRBJ2-1
V gene: TRBV19
D gene: TRBD2
CDR3 DNA: TGTGCCAGTAGGACAACTAGCGGTTCCCTCAATGAGCAGTTCTTC
CDR3 protein: CASRTTSGSLNEQFF

clone size: .
CDR3 length: 15
J gene: TRBJ1-6
V gene: TRBV7-8
D gene: .
CDR3 DNA: TGTGCCAGCAGCTTAGGCACAGTTGATAATTCACCCCTCCACTTT
CDR3 protein: CASSLGTVDNSPLHF

clone size: once
CDR3 length: 17
J gene: TRBJ2-6
V gene: TRBV7-3
D gene: .
CDR3 DNA: TGTGCCAGCAGCTTACTCGGTGGGGCGGAAGGGGCCAACGTCCTGACTTTC
CDR3 protein: CASSLLGGAEGANVLTF

clone size: .
CDR3 length: 16
J gene: TRBJ2-2
V gene: TRBV20-1
D gene: TRBD2
CDR3 DNA: TGCAGTGCTAGAGAAACCAACAGTGGGAGGGCCGGGGAGCTGTTTTTT
CDR3 protein: CSARETNSGRAGELFF

clone size: .
CDR3 length: 16
J gene: TRBJ2-1
V gene: TRBV2
D gene: .
CDR3 DNA: TGTGCCAGCAGTGAAGGAAAGCGTTATGGGGGAGGTGAGCAGTTCTTC
CDR3 protein: CASSEGKRYGGGEQFF

clone size: .
CDR3 length: 13
J gene: TRBJ1-2
V gene: TRBV5-1
D gene: .
CDR3 DNA: TGCGCCAGCAGCGAAACAGGATACTATGGCTACACCTTC
CDR3 protein: CASSETGYYGYTF

clone size: few
CDR3 length: 15
J gene: TRBJ1-6
V gene: TRBV11-2
D gene: .
CDR3 DNA: TGTGCCAGCACCTTGGACAGAAGCTATAATTCACCCCTCCACTTT
CDR3 protein: CASTLDRSYNSPLHF

clone size: .
CDR3 length: 14
J gene: TRBJ2-1
V gene: TRBV12-3/TRBV12-4
D gene: .
CDR3 DNA: TGTGCCAGCAGTTTTTTCTGGGGTCCCAATGAGCAGTTCTTC
CDR3 protein: CASSFFWGPNEQFF

clone size: few
CDR3 length: 16
J gene: TRBJ2-3
V gene: TRBV6-5
D gene: TRBD2
CDR3 DNA: TGTGCCAGCAGTTACGGGACTAGCGGGGGAACAGATACGCAGTATTTT
CDR3 protein: CASSYGTSGGTDTQYF